A single sample gave rise to the 22 T cell receptor beta chains below, sequenced in a study of OX40 agonist ivuxolimab in advanced cancers. Produced via immunoSEQ multiplex PCR; TCRdb's table is partial and in-frame only. The sample carries 95,000 to 150,000 clones, about 94% recorded once. The sample here was CD4+ or CD8+ T cells sorted from blood, taken in a trial of the OX40 agonist ivuxolimab. These receptors all come from an adult with an advanced solid tumor such as melanoma, head and neck, liver or kidney cancer.

The J gene is TRBJ2-7, the V gene TRBV2; 9 bases map to TRBD1. V dropped 4 bases and J dropped 7; count of bases not matched to a gene: 11. Germline V gives CDR1 SNHLY, CDR2 FYNNEI. CDR3 length: 15 amino acids. This CDR3 reads CASSATPGQGREQYF. In nucleotides, the CDR3 is TGTGCCAGCAGTGCAACCCCGGGACAGGGACGGGAGCAGTACTTC.

The CDR3: CASSLLGGDQETQYF. The CDR3 DNA follows: TGTGCCAGCAGCTTGTTGGGTGGCGACCAAGAGACCCAGTACTTC. V usage is TRBV5-6 and J usage is TRBJ2-5; D not certain. The CDR3 is made up of 15 amino acids. Germline-derived CDR1 and CDR2 are SGHDT and YYEEEE. V shed 1 base and J shed 0 bases, with 10 bases lying between them.

The J gene is TRBJ2-7, the V gene TRBV6-8, with D possibly being TRBD2 (5 bases). V was shortened by 6 bases and J by 2 bases, with 17 bases between the two germline ends. The length of the CDR3 is 15 residues. Germline loops: CDR1 MNHGY, CDR2 SAAAGT. The CDR3: CASRPPKRFAYEQYF. DNA for the CDR3: TGTGCCAGCAGGCCCCCCAAGCGGTTCGCCTACGAGCAGTACTTC.

The chain links TRBV15 to TRBJ2-5; D unclear. The CDR3 is 15 amino acids. The germline V gene encodes CDR1 LNHNV and CDR2 YYDKDF (reference sequence). Trimming cost V 0 bases and J 5 bases, with 13 bases left between them. The CDR3 sequence is CATSRDRLSVETQYF. Written as DNA, the CDR3 is TGTGCCACCAGCAGAGATCGCCTCAGCGTGGAGACCCAGTACTTC. The complete variable domain, with remaining parts taken from reference TRBV15 and TRBJ2-5, reads DAMVIQNPRYQVTQFGKPVTLSCSQTLNHNVMYWYQQKSSQAPKLLFHYYDKDFNNEADTPDNFQSRRPNTSFCFLDIRSPGLGDTAMYLCATSRDRLSVETQYFGPGTRLLVL.

This clone is a singleton in its sample. The chain has TRBV20-1 and TRBJ2-5; no clear D. The germline gives CDR1 DFQATT, CDR2 SNEGSKA (reference sequence). V gave up 6 bases and J gave up 5 bases, with 10 bases separating them. The CDR3 is 11 residues long. The CDR3 loop reads CSAQARETQYF. The CDR3 bases are TGCAGTGCCCAGGCCCGGGAGACCCAGTACTTC.

The genes are TRBV18 and TRBJ2-4; TRBD1 agrees at 8 bases. CDR1 and CDR2 from the germline V gene are KGHSH and LQKENI. This CDR3 region has 16 residues. Losses at the gene ends were 3 bases for V and 8 bases for J; bases not matched to a gene: 12. Written as DNA, the CDR3 is TGTGCCAGCTCACCCACCCCTGGGACAGGCGAGCACATTCAGTACTTC. Translated, it gives CASSPTPGTGEHIQYF.

In nucleotides, the CDR3 is TGTGCCAGCAGCCCGACCACTAGCACAGATACGCAGTATTTT. Translation gives CASSPTTSTDTQYF. V is TRBV5-4 and J is TRBJ2-3; the D is unclear. The CDR3 extends over 14 amino acids. Per germline, CDR1 SGHNT and CDR2 YYREEE (reference sequence). V lost 4 bases to trimming and J lost 0 bases, with 9 bases between them.

The chain joins TRBV19 to TRBJ1-2; D unclear. The CDR3 extends over 14 amino acids. The V end was cut by 3 bases, the J end by 4 bases, with 12 bases between. Germline CDR1 reads LNHDA; CDR2 reads SQIVND (reference sequence). As DNA, the CDR3 is TGTGCCAGTAGTATTCGGCAGGAGAGCTATGGCTACACCTTC. Translating it yields CASSIRQESYGYTF.

As DNA, the CDR3 is TGTGCCAGCAGTTTATTGGGAGCTGGACCAGCCAAAAACATTCAGTACTTC. Translating gives CASSLLGAGPAKNIQYF. This rearrangement joins TRBV28 to TRBJ2-4; TRBD2 might be the D (5 bases). The germline CDR1 and CDR2 sequences are MDHEN and SYDVKM. This CDR3 has 17 residues. V lost 1 base and J 0 bases, leaving 13 bases between the germline ends. Using reference TRBV28 and TRBJ2-4 for the parts outside the CDR3, the full variable domain is DVKVTQSSRYLVKRTGEKVFLECVQDMDHENMFWYRQDPGLGLRLIYFSYDVKMKEKGDIPEGYSVSREKKERFSLILESASTNQTSMYLCASSLLGAGPAKNIQYFGAGTRLSVL.

The chain couples TRBV9 to TRBJ1-2; D unclear. Looked up from germline, CDR1 is SGDLS and CDR2 is YYNGEE. Trimming shortened V by 2 bases and J by 7 bases, and 15 bases separated the two germline ends. The CDR3 is made up of 14 amino acids. The DNA of the CDR3 is TGTGCCAGCAGCGTGATGGACGGGCGGGGTGGCTACACCTTC. Encoded protein: CASSVMDGRGGYTF.

The chain is built from TRBV6-6 and TRBJ2-7, with D possibly called TRBD1 or TRBD2 (5 bases each). The germline V and J ends were trimmed by 0 bases and 6 bases, with 9 bases remaining between them. The CDR3 covers 13 residues. The germline V gene encodes CDR1 MNHNY and CDR2 SVGAGI (reference sequence). DNA of the CDR3: TGTGCCAGCAGTTACTCGAGAGGGGTCGAGCAGTACTTC. Its protein is CASSYSRGVEQYF.

V usage is TRBV5-1 and J usage is TRBJ2-1; 7 nucleotides align to TRBD1. The CDR3 extends over 17 amino acids. Germline-derived CDR1 and CDR2 are SGHRS and YFSETQ. The V segment lost 3 bases and the J segment 4 bases; nucleotides outside the gene matches: 13. The DNA for the CDR3 is TGCGCCAGCAGCTCACCAAGACAGGGAAGTCGGTACAATGAGCAGTTCTTC. Its translation: CASSSPRQGSRYNEQFF.

The chain uses TRBV27 and TRBJ2-3; TRBD1 matches at 9 bases. Germline trimming cut 3 bases from V and 7 bases from J; bases unmatched to any gene: 8. Germline CDR1 is MNHEY and CDR2 is SMNVEV (reference sequence). The CDR3 has 15 residues. The CDR3, as DNA: TGTGCCAGCAGTTTCCCCGGGACAGGGCAACATACGCAGTATTTT. It translates to CASSFPGTGQHTQYF.

The J gene is TRBJ2-2, the V gene TRBV7-9; 7 nucleotides agree with TRBD1. With V trimmed by 5 bases and J by 0 bases, 3 bases remained unmatched. From germline, CDR1 is SEHNR and CDR2 FQNEAQ (reference sequence). This CDR3 is built from 15 residues. The chain's CDR3 is CASSQTGTNTGELFF. In nucleotides, the CDR3 is TGTGCCAGCAGCCAGACAGGGACGAACACCGGGGAGCTGTTTTTT.

The chain combines TRBV5-6 with TRBJ2-7; TRBD1 matches at 7 bases. The CDR3 runs 17 residues. Germline-derived CDR1 and CDR2 are SGHDT and YYEEEE. V shed 4 bases, J shed 4 bases, and the junction held 17 bases outside the gene matches. This CDR3 reads CASSRIGWGQLTYEQYF. CDR3 nucleotide sequence: TGTGCCAGCAGCCGGATAGGGTGGGGACAGCTTACGTACGAGCAGTACTTC. Drawing the rest from reference TRBV5-6 and TRBJ2-7, the complete variable domain is DAGVTQSPTHLIKTRGQQVTLRCSPKSGHDTVSWYQQALGQGPQFIFQYYEEEERQRGNFPDRFSGHQFPNYSSELNVNALLLGDSALYLCASSRIGWGQLTYEQYFGPGTRLTVT.

The chain links TRBV28 to TRBJ2-7; D is perhaps TRBD2 (6 bases). The germline V gene encodes CDR1 MDHEN and CDR2 SYDVKM. V was clipped by 3 bases and J by 2 bases, with 23 bases between them. There are 18 residues in the CDR3. The CDR3 DNA is TGTGCCAGCAGTTTCGGGGGTTCCAATAGGGGCACTGCCTACGAGCAGTACTTC. Translating it yields CASSFGGSNRGTAYEQYF.

The chain has TRBV5-1 and TRBJ2-1; D remains unclear. Trimming left V 2 bases short and J 0 bases short, with 9 bases between. The germline V gene encodes CDR1 SGHRS and CDR2 YFSETQ. The CDR3 covers 15 residues. The CDR3 sequence: CASSFGRNSYNEQFF. CDR3 bases: TGCGCCAGCAGCTTCGGGCGGAACTCCTACAATGAGCAGTTCTTC.

The chain uses TRBV9 and TRBJ2-1; 8 bases align to TRBD1. The V segment lost 0 bases and the J segment 1 base; nucleotides outside the gene matches: 3. Germline assignment: CDR1 SGDLS and CDR2 YYNGEE. The CDR3 contains 16 residues. The CDR3 nucleotides are TGTGCCAGCAGCGTAGAGGGGACAGGATCCTACAATGAGCAGTTCTTC. This translates into CASSVEGTGSYNEQFF.

The gene calls are TRBV27 and TRBJ2-7, with 7 positions matching TRBD1. This CDR3 is 15 amino acids long. CDR1 and CDR2 from the germline V gene are MNHEY and SMNVEV (reference sequence). After removal of 6 bases from V and 0 bases from J, the junction contained 8 bases not matched to a gene. CDR3 loop: CASRPGQVSSYEQYF. The DNA of the CDR3 is TGTGCCAGCAGGCCCGGACAGGTCAGCTCCTACGAGCAGTACTTC.

This sequence joins TRBV29-1 and TRBJ2-7; TRBD2 agrees at 15 bases. Trimming removed 1 base from V and 6 bases from J; junction bases left unmatched: 4. CDR1 and CDR2 from the germline V gene are SQVTM and ANQGSEA. This CDR3 is 15 amino acids long. CDR3 residues: CSVEGTSGGAIEQYF. The CDR3 DNA reads TGCAGCGTTGAAGGGACTAGCGGGGGGGCTATCGAGCAGTACTTC.

The chain recombines TRBV7-2 with TRBJ2-4; 9 bases agree with TRBD1. Germline V gene data show CDR1 as SGHTA and CDR2 as FQGNSA. This CDR3 region has 17 residues. The junction had 6 bases not matched to a gene; V was cut back by 1 base and J by 2 bases. CDR3 in DNA: TGTGCCAGCAGCTTAGTTTCCGGGACAGGGACCAAAAACATTCAGTACTTC. It codes for CASSLVSGTGTKNIQYF. The whole variable domain, remainder taken from reference TRBV7-2 and TRBJ2-4, is GAGVSQSPSNKVTEKGKDVELRCDPISGHTALYWYRQSLGQGLEFLIYFQGNSAPDKSGLPSDRFSAERTGGSVSTLTIQRTQQEDSAVYLCASSLVSGTGTKNIQYFGAGTRLSVL.

The rearrangement uses TRBV10-3 and TRBJ2-3; TRBD2 aligns across 10 bases. J gave up 2 bases and V 3 bases, and 8 bases lay outside the gene matches. The CDR3 has 17 amino acids. Germline V gene sequence: CDR1 ENHRY, CDR2 SYGVKD. Here the CDR3 reads CAISESGAGGLTDTQYF. The CDR3 nucleotides are TGTGCCATCAGTGAATCCGGAGCGGGAGGGCTCACAGATACGCAGTATTTT.